Presented here are 23 T cell receptor beta chains from one specimen sequenced in a study of early T cells in non-severe SARS-CoV-2 infection. One entry per CDR3 protein results from TCRdb running MiXCR on the 5' RACE reads. This table holds approximately 81,000 distinct CDR3 sequences, 11% to 15% found once. The sample consisted of whole blood. These receptor sequences come from an adult who was a healthcare worker with PCR-confirmed SARS-CoV-2 infection or an uninfected control (not recorded which).

V and J are TRBV29-1 and TRBJ2-1; D call uncertain. V gave up 7 bases and J gave up 7 bases, with 14 bases separating them. This CDR3 has 12 amino acids. CDR1 is SQVTM, CDR2 ANQGSEA, per germline. CDR3 amino acids: CSAEAYSNEQFF. CDR3 coding DNA: TGCAGCGCCGAAGCCTACAGTAATGAGCAGTTCTTC.

This chain links TRBV12-3 or TRBV12-4 with TRBJ2-5; D possibly corresponds to TRBD1 (8 bases). The CDR3 has 15 amino acids. V shed 7 bases and J shed 5 bases, with 20 bases lying between them. The CDR3 sequence: CASTLIQGGAETQYF. In nucleotides, the CDR3 is TGTGCCAGCACCCTAATACAGGGGGGGGCGGAGACCCAGTACTTC.

This chain uses TRBV19 with TRBJ2-3; the D gene is possibly TRBD1 (5 bases). From germline, CDR1 is LNHDA and CDR2 SQIVND (reference sequence). The CDR3 is 13 residues long. V lost 2 bases, J lost 3 bases, and 6 bases lay in between. Here the CDR3 DNA reads TGTGCCAGTAGTATACAGGGAACAGATACGCAGTATTTT. This gives the protein CASSIQGTDTQYF. The entire variable domain, with the rest obtained from reference TRBV19 and TRBJ2-3, is as follows: DGGITQSPKYLFRKEGQNVTLSCEQNLNHDAMYWYRQDPGQGLRLIYYSQIVNDFQKGDIAEGYSVSREKKESFPLTVTSAQKNPTAFYLCASSIQGTDTQYFGPGTRLTVL.

This clonotype has only a few counts. This rearrangement joins TRBV5-8 to TRBJ2-6, with 8 bases matching TRBD1. V lost 3 bases, J lost 0 bases, and 5 bases stayed unmatched. The germline V gene has CDR1 SGHTS and CDR2 YDEGEE. This CDR3 contains 17 residues. This CDR3 reads CASSYTGGSSGANVLTF. The CDR3 coding sequence is TGTGCCAGCAGCTACACAGGGGGAAGCTCTGGGGCCAACGTCCTGACTTTC. Combining the CDR3 with reference TRBV5-8 and TRBJ2-6 gives the whole variable domain EAGVTQSPTHLIKTRGQQATLRCSPISGHTSVYWYQQALGLGLQFLLWYDEGEERNRGNFPPRFSGRQFPNYSSELNVNALELEDSALYLCASSYTGGSSGANVLTFGAGSRLTVL.

The chain recombines TRBV7-9 with TRBJ1-1; D remains unclear. Per germline, CDR1 SEHNR and CDR2 FQNEAQ (reference sequence). This CDR3 region has 13 residues. The V and J ends lost 7 bases and 1 base respectively, with 10 bases between them. The CDR3 protein is CASTLTANTEAFF. The DNA for the CDR3 is TGTGCCAGCACTCTGACGGCGAACACTGAAGCTTTCTTT.

The chain couples TRBV24-1 to TRBJ1-1; D is uncertain. This CDR3 is built from 14 residues. Germline V gives CDR1 KGHDR, CDR2 SFDVKD. Trimming pared 3 bases from V and 1 base from J, leaving 8 bases between. CDR3 nucleotide sequence: TGTGCCACCAGTGATCCAGGACGGAACACTGAAGCTTTCTTT. It is translated as CATSDPGRNTEAFF.

This clonotype was counted between two and nine times. The rearrangement joins TRBV11-2 to TRBJ2-3, with D perhaps matching TRBD2 (6 bases). V was trimmed by 3 bases and J by 3 bases, leaving 7 bases between them. Germline CDR1 reads SGHAT; CDR2 reads FQNNGV. This CDR3 spans 13 amino acids. The CDR3, as DNA: TGTGCCAGCAGCTTTAGCGGAACAGATACGCAGTATTTT. Amino acids: CASSFSGTDTQYF.

A few counts support this clonotype. The CDR3 sequence: CASSLGTIAGDEQYF. The CDR3 nucleotides read TGTGCCAGCAGCTTAGGTACTATCGCAGGGGACGAGCAGTACTTC. This chain uses TRBV7-9 with TRBJ2-7, with D possibly being TRBD1 (6 bases). CDR1 is SEHNR and CDR2 is FQNEAQ in the germline V gene (reference sequence). This CDR3 is built from 15 residues. V lost 1 base and J 5 bases, leaving 15 bases between the germline ends.

At least ten counts were recorded for this clonotype. V usage is TRBV12-3 or TRBV12-4 and J usage is TRBJ2-6; 9 bases fit TRBD1. This CDR3 is 17 amino acids long. The V segment lost 5 bases and the J segment 1 base; nucleotides outside the gene matches: 6. The chain's CDR3 is CASSHRGRRSGANVLTF. The CDR3 DNA is TGTGCCAGCAGTCACAGGGGGCGCAGGTCTGGGGCCAACGTCCTGACTTTC.

This sequence joins TRBV10-2 and TRBJ2-7, with 7 bases that match TRBD2. V lost 7 bases and J lost 2; bases outside the gene matches: 5. CDR1 and CDR2 from the germline V gene are WSHSY and SAAADI. The CDR3 is made up of 13 amino acids. Written as DNA, the CDR3 is TGCGCCAGCACCGGAGGGACTACCTACGAGCAGTACTTC. Translation: CASTGGTTYEQYF.

This clonotype was seen at least ten times. One end of the junction is discordant with germline, which a read error may explain. The CDR3 region has the DNA TGCAGTGCTACCGGGGGGGCCTCATCAGACACGCAGTATTTT. The encoded protein is CSATGGASSDTQYF. The chain links TRBV20-1 to TRBJ2-3, with 8 bases that match TRBD2. This CDR3 has 14 residues. From germline, CDR1 is DFQATT and CDR2 SNEGSKA (reference sequence).

V and J are TRBV3-1 and TRBJ1-6; D unclear. The length of the CDR3 is 12 residues. Trimming cost V 3 bases and J 9 bases, with 6 bases left between them. The germline V gene encodes CDR1 LGHDT and CDR2 YNNKEL (reference sequence). CDR3 nucleotides: TGTGCCAGCAGCCAGAACGCTTCACCCCTCCACTTT. This gives the protein CASSQNASPLHF.

V is TRBV2 and J is TRBJ2-5; the match to TRBD2 covers 8 bases. The ends lost 3 bases at V and 7 bases at J; junction bases unmatched: 4. Germline V lookup: CDR1 SNHLY, CDR2 FYNNEI. The CDR3 is 13 residues long. CDR3 protein: CASSEGLGVTQYF. The CDR3 DNA reads as TGTGCCAGCAGTGAGGGACTAGGGGTGACCCAGTACTTC.

This clonotype is termed medium-sized. The chain uses TRBV6-2 or TRBV6-3 and TRBJ1-6; D might be TRBD1 (5 bases). Germline CDR1 MNHEY, CDR2 SVGEGT. The ends were cut back, 6 bases at V and 10 bases at J, with 19 bases in the middle. CDR3 size: 15 residues. The CDR3 loop is CASRDSRHRGSPLHF. The CDR3 coding sequence is TGTGCCAGCAGAGATTCACGACACCGGGGGTCACCCCTCCACTTT.

This clonotype was recorded at least ten times. The chain recombines TRBV28 with TRBJ1-5; D remains unclear. Trimming pared 1 base from V and 3 bases from J, leaving 10 bases between. In germline, CDR1 is MDHEN, CDR2 SYDVKM. CDR3 length: 15 amino acids. The CDR3 DNA follows: TGTGCCAGCAGTTTATTGGCAGGCGACAATCAGCCCCAGCATTTT. Encoded protein: CASSLLAGDNQPQHF.

This clonotype occurred a few times. V is TRBV19 and J is TRBJ1-5; 8 positions agree with TRBD1. CDR1 and CDR2 (germline): LNHDA, SQIVND (reference sequence). Trimming removed 1 base from V and 4 bases from J; junction bases left unmatched: 3. This CDR3 is built from 15 residues. The chain's CDR3 is CASSIGTGKNQPQHF. CDR3 sequence (DNA): TGTGCCAGTAGTATAGGGACAGGGAAAAATCAGCCCCAGCATTTT. Combining the CDR3 with reference TRBV19 and TRBJ1-5 gives the whole variable domain DGGITQSPKYLFRKEGQNVTLSCEQNLNHDAMYWYRQDPGQGLRLIYYSQIVNDFQKGDIAEGYSVSREKKESFPLTVTSAQKNPTAFYLCASSIGTGKNQPQHFGDGTRLSIL.

There are many counts of this clonotype. The chain couples TRBV19 to TRBJ2-1; 9 bases are shared with TRBD2. Germline V gene sequence: CDR1 LNHDA, CDR2 SQIVND (reference sequence). This CDR3 comprises 12 residues. V was clipped by 7 bases and J by 8 bases; unmatched bases: 3. DNA of the CDR3: TGTGCCAGTATTAGCGGGAGCTATGAGCAGTTCTTC. Translating it yields CASISGSYEQFF.

This clonotype was recorded many times. The gene calls are TRBV3-1 and TRBJ1-5; TRBD1 is a possible D gene (6 bases). The germline V gene has CDR1 LGHDT and CDR2 YNNKEL (reference sequence). The length of the CDR3 is 15 residues. Trimming removed 4 bases at V and 2 bases at J, with 12 bases between. For the CDR3, the DNA is TGTGCCAGCAGCCTGGGGGGGGGCGGCAATCAGCCCCAGCATTTT. Its translation: CASSLGGGGNQPQHF.

This clonotype occurred many times. The rearrangement links TRBV10-3 to TRBJ1-5, with a possible D match to TRBD1 (6 bases). Germline values: CDR1 ENHRY, CDR2 SYGVKD. CDR3 length: 14 residues. Trimming took off 3 bases at V and 7 bases at J, with 13 bases between the two ends. CDR3 sequence (DNA): TGTGCCATCAGTGAATGGGCAGGGGAACAGCCCCAGCATTTT. It specifies CAISEWAGEQPQHF.

This chain connects TRBV3-1 to TRBJ2-7; D is perhaps TRBD1 (6 bases). V was trimmed by 3 bases and J by 4 bases, leaving 13 bases between them. Germline V gene lookup returns CDR1 LGHDT and CDR2 YNNKEL (reference sequence). The CDR3 totals 14 residues. CDR3 sequence reads: CASSHRGTTYEQYF. CDR3 nucleotide sequence: TGTGCCAGCAGCCACAGGGGAACTACTTACGAGCAGTACTTC.

In its sample, this clonotype was seen many times. The rearrangement joins TRBV28 to TRBJ2-1; 13 nucleotides line up with TRBD2. The CDR3 is 19 residues long. Germline-derived CDR1 and CDR2 are MDHEN and SYDVKM. V gave up 4 bases and J gave up 8 bases; unmatched junction bases: 17. CDR3 sequence reads: CASSSTSGGPRTIRDEQFF. The CDR3, as DNA: TGTGCCAGCAGTTCGACTAGCGGGGGGCCCCGGACCATTCGGGATGAGCAGTTCTTC.

J is TRBJ2-1 and V is TRBV12-3 or TRBV12-4; D gene unclear. This CDR3 is built from 12 residues. V was pared by 6 bases and J by 2 bases, with 5 bases between. The CDR3 sequence: CASRFTYNEQFF. CDR3 nucleotide sequence: TGTGCCAGCAGATTTACCTACAATGAGCAGTTCTTC.

This clonotype was seen a handful of times. Mismatch with germline at one junction end may stem from a read error. This sequence joins TRBV7-7 and TRBJ2-7, with D possibly TRBD1 on 5 matching bases. The CDR3 covers 13 residues. CDR1 and CDR2 from the germline V gene are SSHAT and FNYEAQ (reference sequence). CDR3 in amino acids: CASSTTTDDEQYF. DNA of the CDR3: TGTGCTAGCAGCACGACGACAGACGACGAGCAGTACTTC. Full variable domain (outside the CDR3, taken from reference TRBV7-7 and TRBJ2-7): GAGVSQSPRYKVTKRGQDVTLRCDPISSHATLYWYQQALGQGPEFLTYFNYEAQPDKSGLPSDRFSAERPEGSISTLTIQRTEQRDSAMYRCASSTTTDDEQYFGPGTRLTVT.